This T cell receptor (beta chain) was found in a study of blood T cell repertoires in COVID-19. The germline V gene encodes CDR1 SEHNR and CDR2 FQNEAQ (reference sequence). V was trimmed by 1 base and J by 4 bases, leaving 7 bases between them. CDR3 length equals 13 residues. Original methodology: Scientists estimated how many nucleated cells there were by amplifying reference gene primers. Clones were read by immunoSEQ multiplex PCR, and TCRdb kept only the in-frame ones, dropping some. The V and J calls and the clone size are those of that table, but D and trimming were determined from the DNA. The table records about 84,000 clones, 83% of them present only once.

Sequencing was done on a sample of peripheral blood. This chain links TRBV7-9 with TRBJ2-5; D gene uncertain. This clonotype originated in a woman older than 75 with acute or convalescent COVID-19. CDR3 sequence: CASSLEPIETQYF. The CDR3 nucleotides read TGTGCCAGCAGCTTAGAGCCGATAGAGACCCAGTACTTC.